The T cell receptor (beta chain) described here comes from a study of shared clonotypes between healthy human individuals. The study's findings and limits: Against clonotypes common to all four donors, non-shared ones had lower generation probabilities.

A remark on this clone: Antigen specificity is unknown.

The authors split each subset's genomic DNA evenly across several immunoSEQ plates. Replicate PCRs run on sorted subsets employed 200 ng DNA, approximately 30,000 T cell genomes. Sequencing used immunoSEQ multiplex PCR; TCRdb keeps in-frame clones, though not all of them. The sample has 2 million to 3 million clones; under 95% are singletons. The CDR3 totals 16 residues. The germline gives CDR1 SGHTA, CDR2 FQGNSA. V was trimmed by 5 bases and J by 7 bases, leaving 20 bases between them. Material: naive CD4+ T cells from PBMCs. Subset: CD45RA+ positively selected. The receptor comes from a man aged 18 to 29 in good health. Some clones in this sample may be carry-over from other donors' samples. The chain combines TRBV7-2 with TRBJ1-4, with TRBD1 as a possible D gene (5 bases). The CDR3 is CASSLIGQGYGEKLFF. CDR3 in DNA: TGTGCCAGCAGCCTCATAGGCCAGGGTTATGGTGAAAAACTGTTTTTT.